The following is a T cell receptor beta chain sequence with its context. The data were produced by immunoSEQ multiplex PCR, yet TCRdb's version contains in-frame clones alone and is incomplete. Of 120,000 or so clones in the sample, 88% are singletons; the top ten hold 7.6%. The sample originates from a study of T cell responses to AZD1222 COVID-19 vaccine. This CDR3 has 16 residues. Looked up from germline, CDR1 is SGHVS and CDR2 is FQNEAQ. V was clipped by 1 base and J by 2 bases, with 15 bases between them. The source was peripheral blood, collected on day 0 of AZD1222 vaccination. The chain combines TRBV7-8 with TRBJ2-7; D perhaps matches TRBD2 (6 bases). This TCR was sampled from an adult in good health. This CDR3 reads CASSLGTGLSTYEQYF. In DNA form, the CDR3 reads TGTGCCAGCAGCTTAGGAACGGGACTTTCGACCTACGAGCAGTACTTC.